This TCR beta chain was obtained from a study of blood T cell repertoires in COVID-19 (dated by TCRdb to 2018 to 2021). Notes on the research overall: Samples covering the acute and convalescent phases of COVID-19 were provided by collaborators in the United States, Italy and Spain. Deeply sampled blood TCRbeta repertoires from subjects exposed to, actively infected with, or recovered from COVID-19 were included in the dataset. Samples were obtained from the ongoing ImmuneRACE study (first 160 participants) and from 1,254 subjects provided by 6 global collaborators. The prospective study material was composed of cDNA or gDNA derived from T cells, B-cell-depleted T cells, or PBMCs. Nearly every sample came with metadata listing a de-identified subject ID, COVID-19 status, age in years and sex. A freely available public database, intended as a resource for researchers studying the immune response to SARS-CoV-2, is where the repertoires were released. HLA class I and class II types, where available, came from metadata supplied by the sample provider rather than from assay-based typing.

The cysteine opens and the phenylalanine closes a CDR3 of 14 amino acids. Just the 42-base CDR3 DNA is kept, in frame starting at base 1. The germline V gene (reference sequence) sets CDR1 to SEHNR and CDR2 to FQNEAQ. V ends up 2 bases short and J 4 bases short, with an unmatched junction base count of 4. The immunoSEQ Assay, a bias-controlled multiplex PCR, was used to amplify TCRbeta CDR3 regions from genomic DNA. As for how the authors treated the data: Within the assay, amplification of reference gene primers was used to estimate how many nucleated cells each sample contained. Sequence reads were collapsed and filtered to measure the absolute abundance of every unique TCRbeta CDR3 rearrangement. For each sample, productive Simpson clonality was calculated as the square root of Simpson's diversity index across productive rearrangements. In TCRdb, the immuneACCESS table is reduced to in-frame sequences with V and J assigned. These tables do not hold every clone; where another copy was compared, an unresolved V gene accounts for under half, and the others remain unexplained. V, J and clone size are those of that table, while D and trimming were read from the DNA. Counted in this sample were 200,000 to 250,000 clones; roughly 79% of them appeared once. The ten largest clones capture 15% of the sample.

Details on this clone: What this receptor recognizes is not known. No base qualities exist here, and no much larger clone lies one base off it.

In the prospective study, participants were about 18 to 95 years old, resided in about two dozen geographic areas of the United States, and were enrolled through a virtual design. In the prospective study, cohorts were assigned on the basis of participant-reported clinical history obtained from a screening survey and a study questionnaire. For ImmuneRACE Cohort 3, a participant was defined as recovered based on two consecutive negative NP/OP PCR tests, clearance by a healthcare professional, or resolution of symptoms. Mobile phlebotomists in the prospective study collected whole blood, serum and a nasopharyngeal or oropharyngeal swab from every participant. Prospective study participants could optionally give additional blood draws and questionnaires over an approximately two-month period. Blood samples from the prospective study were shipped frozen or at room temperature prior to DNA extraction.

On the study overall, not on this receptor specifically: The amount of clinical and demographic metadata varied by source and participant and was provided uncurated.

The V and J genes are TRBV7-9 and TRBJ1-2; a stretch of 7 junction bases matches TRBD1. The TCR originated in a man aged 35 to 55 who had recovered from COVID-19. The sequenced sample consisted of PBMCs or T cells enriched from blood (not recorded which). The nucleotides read TGTGCCAGCAGCTTATCTACAGGGGCCTATGGCTACACCTTC. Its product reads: CASSLSTGAYGYTF.